The subject of this entry is one T cell receptor beta chain. Its antigen is still unknown. The data were obtained in a study of OX40 agonist ivuxolimab in advanced cancers. Across the whole study: The study treated patients with ivuxolimab, an agonistic anti-OX40 (CD134) antibody. Recorded diagnoses for dose-escalation patients were hepatocellular carcinoma, melanoma, renal cell or head and neck cancer. General study results and limits: By week 6 at 0.1 to 3.0 mg/kg, blood CD4+ and CD8+ T cells had expanded clonally.

Libraries were prepared by immunoSEQ multiplex PCR; TCRdb keeps only in-frame clonotypes and omits some of them. This sample has under 100,000 clones; around 85% occur once, and the top ten carry about 2.3%. The CDR3 sequence is 13 residues long. The V end was cut by 4 bases, the J end by 4 bases, with 10 bases between. CDR1 is SGHDN, CDR2 FVKESK, per germline. This TCR was sampled from an adult with an advanced solid tumor such as melanoma, head and neck, liver or kidney cancer. The chain has TRBV14 and TRBJ2-5; D not resolved. Sequencing was performed on CD4+ or CD8+ T cells sorted from blood, taken in a trial of the OX40 agonist ivuxolimab. The CDR3 region is CASSPRVPETQYF. In DNA form, the CDR3 reads TGTGCCAGCAGCCCAAGGGTTCCAGAGACCCAGTACTTC.